These 12 T cell receptor beta chains were all obtained from the same sample, sequenced in a study of blood T cells in healthy people across ages. A second PCR, run for 7 to 11 cycles, used a sample-barcoded 5' primer plus a J-beta primer mix. TCRdb analysed the 5' RACE reads with MiXCR anew, one entry per CDR3 protein. The table shows roughly 1,000,000 distinct CDR3 sequences, with approximately 26% occurring only once. These records were also assigned to another study, of T cells of mothers and their children.

Sequencing used blood. All receptors derive from a girl aged 2 to 10 in good health.

This clonotype was seen just once. The rearrangement uses TRBV5-6 and TRBJ2-5; 7 bases align to TRBD1. Gene TRBJ2-1 matches the end of the DNA better, so the J call may be wrong. This CDR3 region has 15 residues. CDR1 and CDR2 (germline): SGHDT, YYEEEE. The CDR3 DNA reads as TGTGCCAGCAGCTCAGGGGGAGCTGGCTGGAATGAGCAGTTCTTC. Encoded protein: CASSSGGAGWNEQFF.

This CDR3 is CASSPPLGRGEYNEQFF. CDR3 sequence (DNA): TGTGCCAGCAGCCCCCCACTTGGCCGGGGAGAGTACAATGAGCAGTTCTTC. The chain combines TRBV4-2 with TRBJ2-1, with TRBD2 as a possible D gene (5 bases). From germline, CDR1 is LGHNA and CDR2 YNFKEQ. This CDR3 spans 17 amino acids. V shed 4 bases and J shed 4 bases, with 20 bases lying between them.

There are a few counts of this clonotype. The J gene is TRBJ2-4, the V gene TRBV7-8; D remains unclear. From germline, CDR1 is SGHVS and CDR2 FQNEAQ. The ends were cut back, 1 base at V and 0 bases at J, with 13 bases in the middle. The CDR3 totals 17 residues. This CDR3 reads CASSLDRPRLAKNIQYF. CDR3 nucleotide sequence: TGTGCCAGCAGCTTAGACCGGCCACGACTAGCCAAAAACATTCAGTACTTC. Combining the CDR3 with reference TRBV7-8 and TRBJ2-4 gives the whole variable domain GAGVSQSPRYKVAKRGQDVALRCDPISGHVSLFWYQQALGQGPEFLTYFQNEAQLDKSGLPSDRFFAERPEGSVSTLKIQRTQQEDSAVYLCASSLDRPRLAKNIQYFGAGTRLSVL.

This clonotype was detected only a few times. The V gene is TRBV7-8, the J gene TRBJ1-2, with D perhaps matching TRBD1 (5 bases). The germline CDR1 and CDR2 sequences are SGHVS and FQNEAQ. V was trimmed by 2 bases and J by 8 bases, leaving 12 bases between them. This CDR3 spans 13 amino acids. The CDR3 here is CASSLMQGGGYTF. The CDR3 DNA is TGTGCCAGCAGCTTAATGCAGGGCGGAGGCTACACCTTC.

The chain joins TRBV7-3 to TRBJ2-1, with a possible D match to TRBD2 (5 bases). The germline CDR1 and CDR2 sequences are SGHTA and FQGTGA. V shed 5 bases and J shed 3 bases, with 14 bases lying between them. The CDR3 sequence is 15 residues long. In DNA form, the CDR3 reads TGTGCCAGCAGCCCCCTAGCCGCACACTACAATGAGCAGTTCTTC. Protein product: CASSPLAAHYNEQFF.

This clonotype was observed a single time. The chain carries TRBV20-1 and TRBJ2-1; 9 positions match TRBD1. The better agreement between TRBJ2-7 and the DNA end casts doubt on the J call. The CDR3 runs 13 residues. Germline CDR1 is DFQATT and CDR2 is SNEGSKA (reference sequence). The CDR3 DNA sequence: TGCAGTGCTATCCGGGACAGGGTTCACGAGCAGTACTTC. It is translated as CSAIRDRVHEQYF.

This clonotype was picked up a small number of times. The chain recombines TRBV29-1 with TRBJ2-2, with TRBD1 identical over 7 bases. V dropped 4 bases and J dropped 0; count of bases not matched to a gene: 2. This CDR3 contains 14 residues. Per the germline V gene, CDR1 is SQVTM and CDR2 is ANQGSEA. Written as DNA, the CDR3 is TGCAGCGTTGGAGGACAGGCGAACACCGGGGAGCTGTTTTTT. Protein: CSVGGQANTGELFF.

This clonotype was counted between two and nine times. This chain joins TRBV10-3 and TRBJ1-2; D is perhaps TRBD1 (5 bases). The germline CDR1 and CDR2 sequences are ENHRY and SYGVKD. This CDR3 contains 13 residues. The germline V and J ends were trimmed by 7 bases and 10 bases, with 19 bases remaining between them. In DNA, the CDR3 is TGTGCCATCAACGGCGTCGGGGGATCATCCTACACCTTC. Its protein is CAINGVGGSSYTF.

This clonotype has a handful of counts. The V and J genes are TRBV14 and TRBJ1-1, with D maybe TRBD1 (5 bases). The V end lost 1 base, the J end lost 11 bases, and 14 bases lay between the germline ends. The CDR3 consists of 13 residues. The germline V gene has CDR1 SGHDN and CDR2 FVKESK. The DNA for the CDR3 is TGTGCCAGCAGCCAAGTCCCAGGGCAAGGGGCTTTCTTT. It codes for CASSQVPGQGAFF. Complete variable domain (other parts from reference TRBV14 and TRBJ1-1): EAGVTQFPSHSVIEKGQTVTLRCDPISGHDNLYWYRRVMGKEIKFLLHFVKESKQDESGMPNNRFLAERTGGTYSTLKVQPAELEDSGVYFCASSQVPGQGAFFGQGTRLTVV.

This chain joins TRBV29-1 and TRBJ1-1; no clear D gene. Per the germline V gene, CDR1 is SQVTM and CDR2 is ANQGSEA. The CDR3 runs 13 residues. The V end was cut by 4 bases, the J end by 0 bases, with 9 bases between. In nucleotides, the CDR3 is TGCAGCGTTGTGGGCATCCTGAACACTGAAGCTTTCTTT. It is translated as CSVVGILNTEAFF.

The J gene is TRBJ1-3, the V gene TRBV9, with 7 nucleotides matching TRBD1. The CDR3 is 15 amino acids. Trimming cost V 3 bases and J 6 bases; bases outside gene matches: 9. Germline values: CDR1 SGDLS, CDR2 YYNGEE. The CDR3 DNA follows: TGTGCCAGCAGCGGGGGACAGTTCGGAGAAAACACCATATATTTT. This translates into CASSGGQFGENTIYF.

J is TRBJ2-6 and V is TRBV12-3 or TRBV12-4; TRBD1 might be the D (5 bases). Trimming stripped 2 bases from V and 4 bases from J, with 18 bases between. The CDR3 length is 18 residues. The CDR3 DNA sequence: TGTGCCAGCAGTTTAAGGGGTTTAGGGGTGCGGGGGGCCAACGTCCTGACTTTC. Translating it yields CASSLRGLGVRGANVLTF.